The 6 T cell receptor beta chains presented below share a single source sample, sequenced in a study of CD8+ T cells in alopecia areata. Treatment of the sample: oral pan-JAK inhibitor, 5-10 mg twice daily. Extracted from the samples, RNA was reverse transcribed into cDNA to serve as the sequencing template. Profiling relied on immunoSEQ multiplex PCR, and the TCRdb table lists in-frame clones only, not all of them. Altogether 95,000 to 150,000 clones are present, around 60% being singletons, with the ten largest covering around 6%. This specimen was CD4+ T cells sorted from blood, taken at week 4, from a patient treated with tofacitinib. The receptors were sampled from a human donor with alopecia areata.

The chain couples TRBV19 to TRBJ1-1, with a weak D call TRBD1 (6 bases). Germline lookup yields CDR1 LNHDA and CDR2 SQIVND (reference sequence). The V end was cut by 5 bases, the J end by 0 bases, with 10 bases between. The CDR3 contains 14 residues. CDR3 sequence (DNA): TGTGCCAGTAGTGGGGGACATCTGAACACTGAAGCTTTCTTT. Amino acid sequence: CASSGGHLNTEAFF.

The gene calls are TRBV5-4 and TRBJ2-5; 8 positions agree with TRBD2. V shed 6 bases, J shed 5 bases, and the junction held 12 bases outside the gene matches. The CDR3 contains 15 residues. Per germline, CDR1 SGHNT and CDR2 YYREEE (reference sequence). The CDR3 spells CASTRTGLGVETQYF. The CDR3 nucleotides are TGTGCCAGCACCCGAACGGGACTAGGTGTTGAGACCCAGTACTTC.

V and J are TRBV29-1 and TRBJ1-1; a weak D match, TRBD1 (6 bases). The germline gives CDR1 SQVTM, CDR2 ANQGSEA. The CDR3 is 13 amino acids. V was trimmed by 6 bases and J by 0 bases, leaving 11 bases between them. The CDR3 DNA is TGCAGCGTGCAATGGACAGTGAACACTGAAGCTTTCTTT. The encoded protein is CSVQWTVNTEAFF.

The chain combines TRBV30 with TRBJ1-1; TRBD1 might be the D (5 bases). The CDR3 spans 13 residues. Germline CDR1 and CDR2: GTSNPN and SVGIG (reference sequence). Deletions cut 0 bases from V and 5 bases from J, with 10 bases between. CDR3 nucleotides: TGTGCCTGGAGTGTCCAGGGTGAGACTGAAGCTTTCTTT. It is translated as CAWSVQGETEAFF.

The V and J genes are TRBV29-1 and TRBJ1-5, with a weak D call TRBD1 (5 bases). Germline V gene data show CDR1 as SQVTM and CDR2 as ANQGSEA. The V gene lost 7 bases and the J gene lost 6 bases, with 16 bases spanning the gap. The length of the CDR3 is 13 residues. The CDR3, as DNA: TGCAGCGCAGCGGCAGGGCCGAGTCAGCCCCAGCATTTT. It is translated as CSAAAGPSQPQHF.

The sample holds a few counts of this clone. V gene TRBV5-1 combines with J gene TRBJ1-1; 7 bases agree with TRBD1. Germline loops: CDR1 SGHRS, CDR2 YFSETQ. J lost 0 bases, V lost 1 base, and 9 bases had no gene match. The CDR3 length is 17 residues. CDR3: CASSLRVGTDLNTEAFF. CDR3 in DNA: TGCGCCAGCAGCTTGAGAGTCGGGACAGATTTGAACACTGAAGCTTTCTTT.